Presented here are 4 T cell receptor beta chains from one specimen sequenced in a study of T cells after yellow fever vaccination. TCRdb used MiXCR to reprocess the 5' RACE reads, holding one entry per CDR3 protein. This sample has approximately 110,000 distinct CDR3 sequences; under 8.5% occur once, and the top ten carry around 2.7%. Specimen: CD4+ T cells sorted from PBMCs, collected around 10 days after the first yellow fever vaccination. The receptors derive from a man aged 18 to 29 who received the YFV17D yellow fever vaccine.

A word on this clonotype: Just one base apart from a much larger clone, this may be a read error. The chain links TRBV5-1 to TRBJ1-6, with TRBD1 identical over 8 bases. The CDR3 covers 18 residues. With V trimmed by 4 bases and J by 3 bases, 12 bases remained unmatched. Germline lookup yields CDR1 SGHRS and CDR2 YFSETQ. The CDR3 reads CASSMRQGAPSYNSPLHF. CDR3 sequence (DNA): TGCGCCAGCAGCATGCGGCAGGGGGCACCGAGCTATAATTCACCCCTCCACTTT.

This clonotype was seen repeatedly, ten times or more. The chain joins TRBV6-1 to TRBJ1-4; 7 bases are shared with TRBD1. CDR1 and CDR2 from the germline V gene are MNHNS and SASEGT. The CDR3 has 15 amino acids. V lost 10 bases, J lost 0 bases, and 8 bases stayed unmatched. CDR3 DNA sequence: TGTGCCATCCGGACAGGAAGATCAACTAATGAAAAACTGTTTTTT. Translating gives CAIRTGRSTNEKLFF.

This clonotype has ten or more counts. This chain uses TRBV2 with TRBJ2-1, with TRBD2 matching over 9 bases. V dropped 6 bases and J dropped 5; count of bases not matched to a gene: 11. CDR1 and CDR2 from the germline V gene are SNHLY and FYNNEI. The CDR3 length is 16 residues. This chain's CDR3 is CASRRRGGRGDNEQFF. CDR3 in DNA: TGTGCCAGCAGGAGGCGGGGGGGCCGGGGTGACAATGAGCAGTTCTTC. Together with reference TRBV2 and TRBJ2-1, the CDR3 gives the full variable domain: EPEVTQTPSHQVTQMGQEVILRCVPISNHLYFYWYRQILGQKVEFLVSFYNNEISEKSEIFDDQFSVERPDGSNFTLKIRSTKLEDSAMYFCASRRRGGRGDNEQFFGPGTRLTVL.

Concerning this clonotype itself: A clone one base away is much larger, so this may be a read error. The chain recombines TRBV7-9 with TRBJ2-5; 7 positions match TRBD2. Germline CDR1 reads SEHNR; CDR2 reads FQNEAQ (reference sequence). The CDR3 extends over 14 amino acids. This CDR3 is CTSSFLSGEETQYF. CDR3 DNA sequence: TGTACCAGCAGCTTTCTCAGCGGGGAAGAGACCCAGTACTTC.